Sequencing of this T cell receptor (beta chain) was carried out in a study of shared clonotypes between healthy human individuals. Study summary: Per donor, three plates held CD4 naive cells, three held CD4 memory, two held CD8 naive and one held CD8 memory.

Some clones are missing from TCRdb's copy, which holds only in-frame ones; the method was immunoSEQ multiplex PCR. This sample carries nearly 1 million clones, approximately 80% of them seen once, and the ten largest clones take about 1.5%. Of note for this clone: Its antigen is undetermined.

Findings and caveats of the study: Researchers found naive subsets generally carried larger estimated richness than memory subsets.

The J segment lost 6 bases and the V segment lost 1 base, leaving 8 bases of the junction unmatched. Germline V CDR1 and CDR2: SGHAT, FQNNGV. The CDR3 length is 16 residues. This clonotype originated in a man aged 18 to 35 in good health. Sequences were obtained from memory CD4+ T cells sorted from blood. Stated subset: CD45RA-negative fraction. The chain couples TRBV11-2 to TRBJ2-4, with TRBD1 matching over 8 bases. This CDR3 is CASSLGRDRIINIQYF. The CDR3 nucleotides are TGTGCCAGCAGCTTAGGGCGGGACAGGATAATAAACATTCAGTACTTC.